These 6 T cell receptor beta chains share one sample of origin, sequenced in a study of T cell changes during pregnancy in multiple sclerosis. Profiling relied on immunoSEQ multiplex PCR, and the TCRdb table lists in-frame clones only, not all of them. Among around 96,000 clones listed, 94% were seen once. The sample consisted of peripheral blood, taken after pregnancy. The receptors derive from a female donor in good health, enrolled as a control in a pregnancy study.

This chain joins TRBV27 and TRBJ2-7, with D perhaps matching TRBD2 (6 bases). Trimming pared 2 bases from V and 0 bases from J, leaving 11 bases between. The germline V gene has CDR1 MNHEY and CDR2 SMNVEV (reference sequence). The CDR3 has 15 residues. CDR3 nucleotide sequence: TGTGCCAGCAGTTTAGCCGGAGGGAGCTCCTACGAGCAGTACTTC. This gives the protein CASSLAGGSSYEQYF.

This chain links TRBV5-4 with TRBJ2-1; 13 nucleotides agree with TRBD2. V was clipped by 5 bases and J by 9 bases; unmatched bases: 11. Germline CDR1 is SGHNT and CDR2 is YYREEE (reference sequence). The CDR3 has 16 amino acids. The CDR3 reads CASRRSGTSGILEQFF. The DNA of the CDR3 is TGTGCCAGCAGGCGGTCCGGGACTAGCGGGATCCTTGAGCAGTTCTTC. Combining the CDR3 with reference TRBV5-4 and TRBJ2-1 gives the whole variable domain ETGVTQSPTHLIKTRGQQVTLRCSSQSGHNTVSWYQQALGQGPQFIFQYYREEENGRGNFPPRFSGLQFPNYSSELNVNALELDDSALYLCASRRSGTSGILEQFFGPGTRLTVL.

This clone was counted only a few times. This sequence joins TRBV9 and TRBJ1-1; no firm D call. Per germline, CDR1 SGDLS and CDR2 YYNGEE. Trimming pared 6 bases from V and 4 bases from J, leaving 13 bases between. CDR3 length: 13 residues. For the CDR3, the DNA is TGTGCCAGCACCCCCTGGGGAGTCACTGAAGCTTTCTTT. It encodes CASTPWGVTEAFF.

CDR3: CASNPLAGIRNEQFF. DNA of the CDR3: TGTGCCAGCAATCCGCTAGCGGGAATCAGGAATGAGCAGTTCTTC. This rearrangement joins TRBV27 to TRBJ2-1, with 9 nucleotides matching TRBD2. The V gene's germline CDR1 is MNHEY and CDR2 SMNVEV (reference sequence). The CDR3 is 15 amino acids. J was trimmed by 7 bases and V by 7 bases; bases with no gene match: 11.

The chain uses TRBV5-1 and TRBJ2-3; TRBD1 matches 9 bases. Germline-derived CDR1 and CDR2 are SGHRS and YFSETQ. The trim removed 4 bases at V and 6 bases at J, leaving 6 bases unmatched. CDR3 length equals 14 residues. The CDR3 DNA sequence: TGCGCCAGCAGCCTGGGACAGGGATCCGATACGCAGTATTTT. It is translated as CASSLGQGSDTQYF.

The rearrangement uses TRBV2 and TRBJ1-3, with 7 positions matching TRBD1. Germline-derived CDR1 and CDR2 are SNHLY and FYNNEI. The V segment lost 6 bases and the J segment 2 bases; nucleotides outside the gene matches: 7. The CDR3 is 15 amino acids. CDR3 in DNA: TGTGCCAGCAGGGCGGGAAGGGGGCCTGGAAACACCATATATTTT. As protein: CASRAGRGPGNTIYF.